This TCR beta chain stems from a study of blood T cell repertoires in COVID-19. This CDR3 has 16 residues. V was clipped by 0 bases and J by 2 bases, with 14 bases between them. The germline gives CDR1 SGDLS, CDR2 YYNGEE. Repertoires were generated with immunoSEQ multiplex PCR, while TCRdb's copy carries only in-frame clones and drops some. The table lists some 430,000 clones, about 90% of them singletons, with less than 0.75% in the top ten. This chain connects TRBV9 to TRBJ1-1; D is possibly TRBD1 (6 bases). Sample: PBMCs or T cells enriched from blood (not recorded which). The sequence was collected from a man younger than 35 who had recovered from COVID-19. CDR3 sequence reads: CASSVAGGQKNTEAFF. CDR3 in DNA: TGTGCCAGCAGCGTAGCCGGGGGGCAGAAAAACACTGAAGCTTTCTTT.